The entry below describes one T cell receptor (beta chain). This clone has just one count. Its antigen specificity is not known. No per-base quality is available; no much larger clone lies one base away. This sample is drawn from a study of cytomegalovirus exposure and HLA in healthy donors (dated by TCRdb to 2016 to 2017). In the study overall: According to a later analysis, one platform produced both the roughly 120 validation repertoires and the 550 to 800 repertoires of the first cohort. The study aimed to test whether cataloging public T cell receptors could reveal signatures of past pathogen exposure. In addition to the first cohort of 650 to 750 subjects, a separate validation cohort of under 150 different subjects was used. To predict cytomegalovirus infection status, the study brought together high-throughput TCR immunosequencing, statistical association of individual TCRs with disease status, and machine learning.

To prepare the library, the immunoSEQ multiplex PCR assay was applied. The paper's processing steps were these. A statistical classification framework was developed to diagnose cytomegalovirus status using the catalog of TCR beta chain sequences. Sourced from immuneACCESS, this table was stored by TCRdb with only in-frame sequences that have V and J called. A share of the clones is absent; for the studies checked, an unresolved V gene accounts for under half, and the remainder has no known explanation. Clonal size and the V and J genes are those of that table, whereas D and trimming came from the DNA. The sample data list some 130,000 clones, and roughly 89% of these were observed just once. The top ten clones comprise 0.95% to 1.5% of the sample. The donors belonged to the validation cohort of over a hundred subjects, which was separate from the approximately 700-subject first cohort. Broader findings and caveats from the paper: The classifier was reported to diagnose cytomegalovirus status with high specificity and sensitivity in both the original cohort and the validation cohort. All 120 or so repertoires were used to score co-occurrence in the validation cohort in a later analysis, because that analysis had no HLA typing for the cohort. Subsequent analysis determined that TCRs grouped into clusters in the first cohort also showed a tendency toward co-occurrence across the 90 to 150 validation repertoires, and 90% to 95% of cluster scores exceeded 0. The authors suggested that the approach could potentially be extended to other disease states and immunological phenotypes. Most TCR sequences were observed very rarely across donors, whereas some public TCRs were present in many individuals. A few of the identified cytomegalovirus-associated TCR beta chains were confirmed in vitro to be specific for cytomegalovirus antigens. The study listed 150 to 200 TCR beta chains as associated with cytomegalovirus.

From its cysteine to its phenylalanine, the CDR3 spans 14 amino acids. Only the CDR3 DNA is retained, 42 bases long and in frame from the first base. The germline V gene (reference sequence) provides CDR1 LNHDA and CDR2 SQIVND. V was cut back by 7 bases and J by 1 base, leaving a gap of 13 bases between them. The sequencing input was PBMCs. The TCR was taken from a young woman in good health and CMV-seronegative. The chain joins TRBV19 to TRBJ1-1; TRBD1 is perhaps the D gene, given 6 matching bases. The DNA sequence is as follows: TGTGCCAGTAAACCTAGGGGGGGGAACACTGAAGCTTTCTTT. Its translation is CASKPRGGNTEAFF. The reference TRBV19 and TRBJ1-1 proteins fill in what lies around the CDR3, so the full variable domain reads DGGITQSPKYLFRKEGQNVTLSCEQNLNHDAMYWYRQDPGQGLRLIYYSQIVNDFQKGDIAEGYSVSREKKESFPLTVTSAQKNPTAFYLCASKPRGGNTEAFFGQGTRLTVV.